Listed below are T cell receptor beta chains from one sample, sequenced in a study of blood T cells in healthy people across ages. TCRdb used MiXCR to reprocess the 5' RACE reads, holding one entry per CDR3 protein. The repertoire includes about 1.5 million distinct CDR3 sequences, 35% to 45% of them detected once, and 4% sits in the top ten. The sequencing input was blood. The receptors were gathered from a woman aged 18-29 years in good health. Each CDR3 is given with its conserved first and last residue. The D gene is left open where the match is weak. Clone size is not always given. Where it is, it says once, few, many or a class for expanded clones.

d_call	v_call	clone_size	j_call	cdr3_aa	cdr3_nt
TRBD2	TRBV20-1	few	TRBJ2-1	CSAPTSGGSYNEQFF	TGCAGTGCACCCACTAGCGGGGGGTCCTACAATGAGCAGTTCTTC
.	TRBV11-2	few	TRBJ1-1	CASSLRQPQAFF	TGTGCCAGCAGCTTACGACAGCCCCAAGCTTTCTTT
TRBD2	TRBV12-3/TRBV12-4	.	TRBJ2-1	CASSKGLAGVNEQFF	TGTGCCAGCAGCAAGGGACTAGCGGGGGTGAATGAGCAGTTCTTC
TRBD1	TRBV7-2	few	TRBJ2-7	CASSVRQGENEQYF	TGTGCCAGCAGCGTTCGACAGGGAGAGAACGAGCAGTACTTC
.	TRBV7-2	many	TRBJ1-1	CASSLAGYRNTEAFF	TGTGCCAGCAGCTTAGCGGGGTACAGAAACACTGAAGCTTTCTTT
TRBD2	TRBV20-1	.	TRBJ2-7	CSADRTSGTYEQYF	TGCAGTGCTGACCGGACTAGCGGTACCTACGAGCAGTACTTC
.	TRBV20-1	.	TRBJ1-2	CSARDPHFLYGYTF	TGCAGTGCTAGAGATCCCCACTTTTTGTATGGCTACACCTTC
.	TRBV6-2/TRBV6-3	few	TRBJ2-3	CASSYSTGGSTDTQYF	TGTGCCAGCAGTTACTCGACGGGCGGGAGCACAGATACGCAGTATTTT
TRBD1	TRBV11-2	.	TRBJ1-2	CASSLVSPGGYYGYTF	TGTGCCAGCAGCTTAGTATCCCCAGGGGGCTACTATGGCTACACCTTC
.	TRBV29-1	few	TRBJ1-1	CSVTRWGDDNTEAFF	TGCAGCGTTACCCGGTGGGGGGACGACAACACTGAAGCTTTCTTT
.	TRBV7-7	.	TRBJ2-5	CASQGTPQETQYF	TGTGCTAGCCAGGGGACGCCCCAAGAGACCCAGTACTTC
.	TRBV7-2	.	TRBJ1-5	CASALGRTNQPQHF	TGTGCCAGCGCCTTGGGACGGACCAATCAGCCCCAGCATTTT
.	TRBV6-5	.	TRBJ1-3	CASGAGAGNTIYF	TGTGCCAGCGGTGCGGGGGCTGGAAACACCATATATTTT
TRBD2	TRBV29-1	few	TRBJ2-7	CSVSSGRIPYEQYF	TGCAGCGTTTCTAGCGGGAGGATCCCCTACGAGCAGTACTTC
.	TRBV27	few	TRBJ2-7	CASSPFYSHEQYF	TGTGCCAGCAGCCCCTTCTACTCCCACGAGCAGTACTTC
.	TRBV7-2	.	TRBJ2-7	CASSFSSGPNYEQYF	TGTGCCAGCAGCTTCTCGTCGGGACCGAACTACGAGCAGTACTTC
.	TRBV12-3/TRBV12-4	few	TRBJ2-1	CASSSLQSSYNEQFF	TGTGCCAGCAGCTCACTTCAGAGCTCCTACAATGAGCAGTTCTTC
.	TRBV12-3/TRBV12-4	few	TRBJ2-3	CASSALRDSLTDTQYF	TGTGCCAGCAGCGCCCTCCGGGACTCTCTTACAGATACGCAGTATTTT
.	TRBV29-1	many	TRBJ2-1	CSVEGLAPTNEQFF	TGCAGCGTTGAAGGGCTAGCGCCGACCAATGAGCAGTTCTTC
.	TRBV28	few	TRBJ2-7	CASSFEPSRAEQYF	TGTGCCAGCAGTTTTGAGCCTTCACGAGCCGAGCAGTACTTC
TRBD2	TRBV4-1	few	TRBJ2-5	CASSVLSSGGFQETQYF	TGCGCCAGCAGCGTCTTGTCTAGCGGGGGGTTTCAAGAGACCCAGTACTTC
.	TRBV3-1	.	TRBJ2-7	CASSHRHYEQYF	TGTGCCAGCAGCCACCGCCACTACGAGCAGTACTTC
TRBD2	TRBV4-3	.	TRBJ2-1	CASSQDQIRLAGKGTYNEQFF	TGCGCCAGCAGCCAAGATCAGATCCGGCTAGCGGGAAAGGGTACCTACAATGAGCAGTTCTTC
TRBD2	TRBV5-4	.	TRBJ2-1	CASSPAGGGNYNEQFF	TGTGCCAGCAGCCCGGCCGGGGGGGGAAACTACAATGAGCAGTTCTTC
TRBD1	TRBV10-3	.	TRBJ1-2	CAISGSFIDRGGYTF	TGTGCCATCAGTGGAAGTTTTATTGACAGGGGTGGCTACACCTTC
.	TRBV7-2	.	TRBJ2-1	CASRYDGSSYEQFF	TGTGCCAGCAGGTATGACGGGAGCTCCTACGAGCAGTTCTTC